Following are 28 T cell receptor beta chains from one sample sequenced in a study of radiotherapy plus CTLA-4 blockade in lung cancer. Using immunoSEQ multiplex PCR, the repertoire was profiled, and TCRdb retains in-frame clones only, with some absent. The sample lists tens of thousands of clones; 83% were seen once. The sample consisted of peripheral blood, taken from a patient treated with radiotherapy plus ipilimumab. These receptors came from a human donor with non-small cell lung cancer who had stable disease on radiotherapy plus ipilimumab.

Worth noting for this clone: Compared with germline, one end of the junction differs, possibly owing to a read error. The chain recombines TRBV15 with TRBJ2-3; 9 bases fit TRBD2. The CDR3 is made up of 16 amino acids. Per germline, CDR1 LNHNV and CDR2 YYDKDF (reference sequence). The CDR3, as DNA: TGTGCCACCAGCAGAGAACCTGGGACTAGCAAAGATACGCAGTATTTT. Protein product: CATSREPGTSKDTQYF.

The gene calls are TRBV18 and TRBJ2-2, with no clear D. With 2 bases removed from V and 0 bases from J, the gap between germline ends came to 7 bases. CDR3 length: 15 residues. Germline CDR1 and CDR2: KGHSH and LQKENI. Here the CDR3 DNA reads TGTGCCAGCTCACCAACAGTCGCGAACACCGGGGAGCTGTTTTTT. Translating it yields CASSPTVANTGELFF.

The chain combines TRBV5-4 with TRBJ1-6, with TRBD1 identical over 9 bases. The V and J ends lost 6 bases and 7 bases, in that order; junction bases with no gene match: 5. Germline V gene sequence: CDR1 SGHNT, CDR2 YYREEE (reference sequence). The CDR3 sequence is 14 residues long. The CDR3 loop is CASTRDRANSPLHF. Here the CDR3 DNA reads TGTGCCAGCACCAGGGACAGGGCGAATTCACCCCTCCACTTT.

As for this clone: Germline and junction disagree at one end, which may indicate a read error. V gene TRBV10-3 combines with J gene TRBJ2-7; 12 bases align to TRBD1. The CDR3 is 15 residues long. CDR1 is ENHRY and CDR2 is SYGVKD in the germline V gene. In nucleotides, the CDR3 is TGTGCCAGCAGTGACCGGGACAGGGGGCGACACGAGCAGTACTTC. It encodes CASSDRDRGRHEQYF.

The V gene is TRBV11-2, the J gene TRBJ2-7, with D tentatively TRBD2 (5 bases). In germline, CDR1 is SGHAT, CDR2 FQNNGV. The germline V and J ends were trimmed by 4 bases and 9 bases, with 19 bases remaining between them. CDR3 length: 14 amino acids. The CDR3 DNA is TGTGCCAGCAGCTCGAGGGAACTTCGCACGGGGCAGTACTTC. Protein product: CASSSRELRTGQYF.

CDR3 nucleotides: TGTGCCAGCAGCTCTTCGACTAGTTTTGAGCAGTTCTTC. Residues: CASSSSTSFEQFF. The chain employs TRBV4-2 and TRBJ2-1, with D tentatively TRBD2 (6 bases). Germline CDR1 is LGHNA and CDR2 is YNFKEQ. This CDR3 comprises 13 residues. Deletions cut 5 bases from V and 9 bases from J, with 14 bases between.

This clone was observed a handful of times. The chain has TRBV6-5 and TRBJ1-1, with D uncertain. The V end was cut by 3 bases, the J end by 3 bases, with 8 bases between. Germline V lookup: CDR1 MNHEY, CDR2 SVGAGI. The CDR3 extends over 13 amino acids. The CDR3 DNA reads TGTGCCAGCAGTTATTGGGTTGACACTGAAGCTTTCTTT. Amino acid sequence: CASSYWVDTEAFF.

This sequence joins TRBV30 and TRBJ1-4; TRBD1 aligns across 9 bases. Germline values: CDR1 GTSNPN, CDR2 SVGIG (reference sequence). V gave up 2 bases and J gave up 8 bases; unmatched junction bases: 9. This CDR3 comprises 15 residues. CDR3 nucleotide sequence: TGTGCCTGGAGTCCGGGACAGGGTGGGGGAGAAAAACTGTTTTTT. This codes for CAWSPGQGGGEKLFF.

The V gene is TRBV4-2, the J gene TRBJ2-1; 15 nucleotides agree with TRBD2. The CDR3 spans 18 residues. The V and J ends lost 1 base and 2 bases, in that order; junction bases with no gene match: 3. Germline V gene data show CDR1 as LGHNA and CDR2 as YNFKEQ. In nucleotides, the CDR3 is TGTGCCAGCAGCCAAGGGACTAGCGGGGGGGTACCCTACAATGAGCAGTTCTTC. It translates to CASSQGTSGGVPYNEQFF.

The chain carries TRBV9 and TRBJ2-1; TRBD2 matches 10 bases. This CDR3 region has 15 residues. Losses at the gene ends were 3 bases for V and 9 bases for J; bases not matched to a gene: 9. Germline V gene lookup returns CDR1 SGDLS and CDR2 YYNGEE. In DNA, the CDR3 is TGTGCCAGCAGCGCTTGGGGGACTAGCGTTCGTGAGCAGTTCTTC. This translates into CASSAWGTSVREQFF.

The genes are TRBV19 and TRBJ2-7; 7 bases align to TRBD2. J lost 2 bases, V lost 6 bases, and 7 bases had no gene match. In germline, CDR1 is LNHDA, CDR2 SQIVND (reference sequence). This CDR3 has 14 amino acids. CDR3 residues: CASSRASGTYEQYF. Here the CDR3 DNA reads TGTGCCAGTAGCAGGGCTAGCGGTACCTACGAGCAGTACTTC.

The chain couples TRBV30 to TRBJ1-2; D perhaps matches TRBD1 (6 bases). V lost 4 bases, J lost 5 bases, and 14 bases lay in between. Germline CDR1 GTSNPN, CDR2 SVGIG (reference sequence). The CDR3 consists of 13 residues. The CDR3 DNA reads as TGTGCCTGGAACCTAGACAGGTTTTATGGCTACACCTTC. It specifies CAWNLDRFYGYTF. The variable domain in full, with the rest retrieved from reference TRBV30 and TRBJ1-2, is SQTIHQWPATLVQPVGSPLSLECTVEGTSNPNLYWYRQAAGRGLQLLFYSVGIGQISSEVPQNLSASRPQDRQFILSSKKLLLSDSGFYLCAWNLDRFYGYTFGSGTRLTVV.

Remarks on this clone: The sample holds other DNA sequences that translate to the same CDR3. CDR3 nucleotide sequence: TGCGCCAGCAGCTTGGCCCCCGTGATAGCGGGGAACACCGGGGAGCTGTTTTTT. Translation gives CASSLAPVIAGNTGELFF. The rearrangement links TRBV5-1 to TRBJ2-2; 7 bases fit TRBD2. Germline trimming cut 0 bases from V and 1 base from J; bases unmatched to any gene: 9. The CDR3 spans 18 residues. Germline V gene sequence: CDR1 SGHRS, CDR2 YFSETQ.

The genes are TRBV6-6 and TRBJ2-5; 8 bases map to TRBD2. Germline-derived CDR1 and CDR2 are MNHNY and SVGAGI (reference sequence). The CDR3 is 16 residues long. V shed 6 bases, J shed 1 base, and the junction held 10 bases outside the gene matches. CDR3 nucleotides: TGTGCCAGCAGCGGTGGGGGCGGGAGGCCCCAAGAGACCCAGTACTTC. The encoded protein is CASSGGGGRPQETQYF.

This clone came up a few times. The chain employs TRBV11-3 and TRBJ1-6; D may be TRBD1 (6 bases). V lost 1 base to trimming and J lost 10 bases, with 11 bases between them. There are 14 residues in the CDR3. Germline CDR1 and CDR2: SGHNT and YENEEA. The CDR3 is CASSLGPGGSPLHF. The CDR3 DNA is TGTGCCAGCAGCTTAGGCCCCGGGGGCTCACCCCTCCACTTT.

V usage is TRBV30 and J usage is TRBJ2-7, with 9 nucleotides matching TRBD1. Germline values: CDR1 GTSNPN, CDR2 SVGIG (reference sequence). This CDR3 contains 13 residues. After removal of 3 bases from V and 3 bases from J, the junction contained 3 bases not matched to a gene. The CDR3 here is CAWRQGAVYEQYF. CDR3 DNA: TGTGCCTGGAGACAGGGGGCGGTCTACGAGCAGTACTTC.

The chain employs TRBV6-1 and TRBJ1-6; D unclear. V was clipped by 1 base and J by 2 bases, with 3 bases between them. CDR1 MNHNS and CDR2 SASEGT come from the germline V gene. The CDR3 has 14 amino acids. The chain's CDR3 is CASSEGTYNSPLHF. In nucleotides, the CDR3 is TGTGCCAGCAGTGAAGGTACCTATAATTCACCCCTCCACTTT.

CDR3 in DNA: TGTGCCAGCAGCTCAGGACAGGGGGATTCACCCCTCCACTTT. This translates into CASSSGQGDSPLHF. This rearrangement joins TRBV9 to TRBJ1-6, with 10 bases aligning to TRBD1. After removal of 4 bases from V and 8 bases from J, the junction contained 3 bases not matched to a gene. The germline V gene encodes CDR1 SGDLS and CDR2 YYNGEE. The CDR3 is made up of 14 amino acids. Filled out from reference TRBV9 and TRBJ1-6, the complete variable domain reads DSGVTQTPKHLITATGQRVTLRCSPRSGDLSVYWYQQSLDQGLQFLIQYYNGEERAKGNILERFSAQQFPDLHSELNLSSLELGDSALYFCASSSGQGDSPLHFGNGTRLTVT.

V and J are TRBV5-1 and TRBJ2-7, with D perhaps assigned TRBD1 or TRBD2 (6 bases each). Per germline, CDR1 SGHRS and CDR2 YFSETQ. The V gene lost 0 bases and the J gene lost 5 bases, with 12 bases spanning the gap. The CDR3 is made up of 14 amino acids. The CDR3 is CASSLEQGRNEQYF. CDR3 bases: TGCGCCAGCAGCTTGGAGCAGGGGAGGAACGAGCAGTACTTC.

The chain combines TRBV7-2 with TRBJ2-7; TRBD1 or TRBD2 may be the D gene (5 bases each). Germline loops: CDR1 SGHTA, CDR2 FQGNSA. V was pared by 5 bases and J by 2 bases, with 13 bases between. The CDR3 runs 14 residues. The CDR3, as DNA: TGTGCCAGCAGCCTCTCCCCGGGGCCCTACGAGCAGTACTTC. It translates to CASSLSPGPYEQYF.

This chain connects TRBV28 to TRBJ2-3, with 8 bases matching TRBD2. There are 15 residues in the CDR3. Germline V lookup: CDR1 MDHEN, CDR2 SYDVKM. The ends lost 6 bases at V and 0 bases at J; junction bases unmatched: 5. The CDR3 DNA follows: TGTGCCAGCAGCCCCGGGGGGGCCAGCACAGATACGCAGTATTTT. Protein: CASSPGGASTDTQYF.

The genes are TRBV7-6 and TRBJ2-7, with TRBD1 matching 7 bases. CDR3 length: 16 residues. Germline V gives CDR1 SGHVS, CDR2 FNYEAQ. Trimming at V came to 0 bases and at J to 2 bases, leaving 7 bases not matched to a gene. For the CDR3, the DNA is TGTGCCAGCAGCTTAGCGCTAATACAGGGGACCTACGAGCAGTACTTC. Amino acid sequence: CASSLALIQGTYEQYF.

V usage is TRBV6-1 and J usage is TRBJ2-7, with D possibly matching TRBD2 (7 bases). The V gene lost 3 bases and the J gene lost 3 bases, with 15 bases spanning the gap. The CDR3 runs to 15 residues. The germline V gene encodes CDR1 MNHNS and CDR2 SASEGT. The CDR3 spells CASSEGEGVNYEQYF. The CDR3 bases are TGTGCCAGCAGTGAGGGGGAGGGGGTGAACTACGAGCAGTACTTC.

The CDR3 region is CASRARLPNTGELFF. The CDR3 DNA reads TGTGCCAGCAGGGCAAGACTACCGAACACCGGGGAGCTGTTTTTT. V usage is TRBV6-1 and J usage is TRBJ2-2; perhaps TRBD2 as D (5 bases). Germline-derived CDR1 and CDR2 are MNHNS and SASEGT. This CDR3 region has 15 residues. Trimming removed 6 bases from V and 0 bases from J, with 11 bases in between.

The gene calls are TRBV28 and TRBJ2-3; 11 positions match TRBD2. CDR3 length: 14 amino acids. Trimming removed 8 bases from V and 2 bases from J; junction bases left unmatched: 3. Germline V gene sequence: CDR1 MDHEN, CDR2 SYDVKM. The CDR3 nucleotides read TGTGCCAGCTTAGCGGGGGGGGACACAGATACGCAGTATTTT. This gives the protein CASLAGGDTDTQYF.

About this clone itself: At one end, the junction sequence differs from germline, possibly due to a read error. Other nucleotide sequences in the sample specify the same CDR3. The J gene is TRBJ2-4, the V gene TRBV30; no definite D call. The CDR3 contains 11 residues. The V gene's germline CDR1 is GTSNPN and CDR2 SVGIG (reference sequence). The CDR3 DNA is TGTGCCTGGTCCAGTATGGGATTAAGGTATTTC. Translating it yields CAWSSMGLRYF.

V is TRBV6-5 and J is TRBJ1-2; a weak D match, TRBD1 (5 bases). V was shortened by 6 bases and J by 5 bases, with 16 bases between the two germline ends. The CDR3 length is 14 residues. Germline V gene data show CDR1 as MNHEY and CDR2 as SVGAGI. This CDR3 is CASRGVGGVYGYTF. CDR3 coding DNA: TGTGCCAGCAGAGGGGTTGGTGGGGTATATGGCTACACCTTC.

The chain recombines TRBV27 with TRBJ1-4; possible D gene TRBD1, 5 bases. Deletions cut 7 bases from V and 7 bases from J, with 16 bases between. The CDR3 spans 14 residues. Germline V gives CDR1 MNHEY, CDR2 SMNVEV (reference sequence). CDR3 in amino acids: CASTHRGGAEKLFF. The CDR3 nucleotides read TGTGCCAGCACCCATCGGGGAGGGGCTGAAAAACTGTTTTTT.